The clone carrying this TCR beta chain was detected only a few times. Its cognate antigen is unknown. These data are taken from a study of beta chain features in type 1 diabetes. Study findings and constraints: Researchers report that Type 1 diabetes patients had moderately but significantly shorter TCRB CDR3s across all four CD4+ subsets. A closer apparent resemblance between naive, central memory and Treg TCRB repertoires was seen in patients than in healthy donors. Individuals with type 1 diabetes displayed fewer insertions and more deletions at VDJ junctions.

Every bit of the isolated RNA underwent reverse transcription, so sequencing read expressed TCRB transcripts. Clones were sequenced by immunoSEQ multiplex PCR, and TCRdb holds only the in-frame ones, with some missing. The data contain about 130,000 clones, nearly 9.5% of them singletons. With 0 bases removed from V and 4 bases from J, the gap between germline ends came to 14 bases. The CDR3 contains 16 residues. CDR1 is SGDLS and CDR2 is YYNGEE in the germline V gene. Sequencing was performed on central memory CD4+ T cells from blood. This TCR came from a man younger than 35 in good health. The chain links TRBV9 to TRBJ2-1; D possibly corresponds to TRBD2 (5 bases). The CDR3, as DNA: TGTGCCAGCAGCGTAGACGGCAGAAGAGGGTACAATGAGCAGTTCTTC. Translation: CASSVDGRRGYNEQFF.